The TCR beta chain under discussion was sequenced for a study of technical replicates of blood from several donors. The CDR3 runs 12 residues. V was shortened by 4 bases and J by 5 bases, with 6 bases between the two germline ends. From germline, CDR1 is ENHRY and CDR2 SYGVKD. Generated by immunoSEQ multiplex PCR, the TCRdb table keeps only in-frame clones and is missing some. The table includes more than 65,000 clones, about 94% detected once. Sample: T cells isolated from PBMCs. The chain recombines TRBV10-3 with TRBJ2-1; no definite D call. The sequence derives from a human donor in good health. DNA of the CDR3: TGTGCCATCAGTGTTCTTGACAATGAGCAGTTCTTC. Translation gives CAISVLDNEQFF.